This TCR beta chain was captured in a study of read filtering for tumor transcriptome and immune sequencing. Bone marrow was sampled from every patient at the time of active disease. This clonotype was detected many times. From roughly 390 ng of RNA, a library with molecular barcoded alpha/delta and beta/gamma adaptors was made. One entry per CDR3 protein, called by TCRdb with MiXCR from the reads. This sample carries 50,000 to 65,000 distinct CDR3 sequences, 12% of them seen once, and the ten largest clones take approximately 16%. The CDR3 is 13 amino acids. Trimming cost V 9 bases and J 1 base, with 10 bases left between them. In germline, CDR1 is SEHNR, CDR2 FQNEAQ (reference sequence).

The sample comprised a population of CD138-negative cells sorted from bone marrow. This TCR was sampled from a donor at least 40 years old with multiple myeloma. The V call is TRBV7-9, the J call TRBJ2-1, with D unresolved. The CDR3 DNA reads as TGTGCCAGTACTAAACAATCCTACAATGAGCAGTTCTTC. It encodes CASTKQSYNEQFF.